These 25 T cell receptor beta chains came from one sample sequenced in a study of control samples from healthy donors and cancer patients. The method was immunoSEQ multiplex PCR; TCRdb's version includes in-frame clones alone and lacks a portion of them. In total, the table holds approximately 190,000 clones. Sequencing input: blood. The receptors here all came from a woman aged 30 to 39 in good health.

The genes are TRBV28 and TRBJ1-1, with a possible D match to TRBD1 (6 bases). V lost 1 base and J lost 6, with 15 bases in between. This CDR3 region has 15 residues. The germline V gene encodes CDR1 MDHEN and CDR2 SYDVKM. The chain's CDR3 is CASSLSEGRGAEAFF. CDR3 bases: TGTGCCAGCAGTTTATCGGAGGGGAGGGGGGCTGAAGCTTTCTTT.

The chain has TRBV3-1 (or the pseudogene TRBV3-2) and TRBJ1-1; weak D call: TRBD1 (6 bases). Looked up from germline, CDR1 is LGHDT and CDR2 is YNNKEL (reference sequence). The CDR3 runs 14 residues. V lost 4 bases, J lost 3 bases, and 12 bases lay in between. CDR3 DNA: TGTGCCAGCAGCCGCGGACAGATCGACACTGAAGCTTTCTTT. Encoded protein: CASSRGQIDTEAFF.

The chain links TRBV6-4 to TRBJ1-2; D unresolved. The germline V gene has CDR1 MRHNA and CDR2 SNTAGT. The V gene lost 6 bases and the J gene lost 0 bases, with 14 bases spanning the gap. This CDR3 is 15 amino acids long. In DNA form, the CDR3 reads TGTGCCAGCAGCCGAGAGGGTCGGGCTAACTATGGCTACACCTTC. Amino acid sequence: CASSREGRANYGYTF.

The V call is TRBV28, the J call TRBJ1-3; no clear D. Germline V gene sequence: CDR1 MDHEN, CDR2 SYDVKM. This CDR3 has 12 amino acids. V shed 5 bases and J shed 4 bases, with 6 bases lying between them. CDR3 amino acids: CASSREGNTIYF. As DNA, the CDR3 is TGTGCCAGCAGTCGAGAGGGAAACACCATATATTTT.

V and J are TRBV21-1 and TRBJ2-7; the DNA was not used to check the table's D call, TRBD1. TRBV21-1 is flagged as a pseudogene. The CDR3 spans 13 residues. The DNA of the CDR3 is TGTGCCAGCAGCTTACAGGTACCAGACGAGCAGTACTTC. Amino acids: CASSLQVPDEQYF.

The chain recombines TRBV28 with TRBJ2-7, with D maybe TRBD2 (5 bases). Germline CDR1 MDHEN, CDR2 SYDVKM. The CDR3 length is 17 residues. Trimming pared 4 bases from V and 1 base from J, leaving 20 bases between. CDR3 sequence reads: CASSSQSQGRGSYEQYF. CDR3 DNA: TGTGCCAGCAGTTCCCAGTCTCAAGGGAGAGGGTCCTACGAGCAGTACTTC.

The CDR3 nucleotides read TGTGCCAGCAGAACCTACAGGGGTCACGCCGGGGAGCTGTTTTTT. This translates into CASRTYRGHAGELFF. The chain carries TRBV6-5 and TRBJ2-2, with 7 bases matching TRBD1. The germline CDR1 and CDR2 sequences are MNHEY and SVGAGI. The CDR3 contains 15 residues. V lost 6 bases and J lost 6; bases outside the gene matches: 10.

The CDR3 region has the DNA TGTGCCAGCAGTATTTGGGAGGGCTACGAGCAGTACTTC. This gives the protein CASSIWEGYEQYF. The chain combines TRBV6-4 with TRBJ2-7; 7 bases are shared with TRBD2. Germline loops: CDR1 MRHNA, CDR2 SNTAGT. The CDR3 spans 13 residues. V dropped 5 bases and J dropped 3; count of bases not matched to a gene: 4.

This chain joins TRBV27 and TRBJ1-2; no reliable D call. Germline-derived CDR1 and CDR2 are MNHEY and SMNVEV (reference sequence). The CDR3 consists of 12 residues. V was clipped by 6 bases and J by 5 bases, with 10 bases between them. The CDR3 bases are TGTGCCAGCAGCCGAGACCTATATGGCTACACCTTC. As protein: CASSRDLYGYTF.

DNA of the CDR3: TGCGCCAGCAGCCAAGTAACCCGGGAGGGGGAAGGCTACACCTTC. Translated, it gives CASSQVTREGEGYTF. The gene calls are TRBV4-1 and TRBJ1-2; maybe TRBD1 (6 bases). CDR1 and CDR2 from the germline V gene are MGHRA and YSYEKL. The V end lost 1 base, the J end lost 8 bases, and 17 bases lay between the germline ends. The CDR3 spans 15 residues.

V usage is TRBV15 and J usage is TRBJ1-5; D possibly corresponds to TRBD1 (6 bases). Between the trimmed V and J ends, which lost 0 bases and 4 bases, there was a span of 10 bases. The CDR3 totals 15 residues. Germline loops: CDR1 LNHNV, CDR2 YYDKDF (reference sequence). In DNA, the CDR3 is TGTGCCACCAGCAGAGACAGGGGAAGTAATCAGCCCCAGCATTTT. This encodes CATSRDRGSNQPQHF.

The rearrangement links TRBV5-6 to TRBJ1-1; D gene unclear. V was trimmed by 0 bases and J by 0 bases, leaving 6 bases between them. Per the germline V gene, CDR1 is SGHDT and CDR2 is YYEEEE. The CDR3 runs 14 residues. CDR3 sequence: CASSLGRVNTEAFF. CDR3 sequence (DNA): TGTGCCAGCAGCTTGGGACGGGTGAACACTGAAGCTTTCTTT.

The gene calls are TRBV7-2 and TRBJ1-2; TRBD1 is a possible D gene (5 bases). CDR3 length: 14 residues. Trimming took off 5 bases at V and 8 bases at J, with 18 bases between the two ends. Germline assignment: CDR1 SGHTA and CDR2 FQGNSA. The CDR3 nucleotides read TGTGCCAGCAGCCCCCAGGGTGGGGACGGCGGCTACACCTTC. Translating gives CASSPQGGDGGYTF.

The chain carries TRBV12-3 or TRBV12-4 and TRBJ1-5; D unclear. CDR3 length: 13 residues. V was pared by 2 bases and J by 6 bases, with 8 bases between. The CDR3 bases are TGTGCCAGCAGTTTATTTGAACCTCAGCCCCAGCATTTT. This gives the protein CASSLFEPQPQHF.

The chain joins TRBV10-3 to TRBJ1-1; D remains ambiguous. Germline lookup yields CDR1 ENHRY and CDR2 SYGVKD. The CDR3 has 12 amino acids. The germline V and J ends were trimmed by 4 bases and 8 bases, with 11 bases remaining between them. CDR3 nucleotides: TGTGCCATCAGTGGTGATGGGGTGGAAGCTTTCTTT. It codes for CAISGDGVEAFF.

V usage is TRBV5-6 and J usage is TRBJ1-6, with unresolved D. Germline CDR1 is SGHDT and CDR2 is YYEEEE. The V and J ends lost 3 bases and 7 bases respectively, with 2 bases between them. The CDR3 spans 11 residues. For the CDR3, the DNA is TGTGCCAGCAGCTCCAATTCACCCCTCCACTTT. Residues: CASSSNSPLHF.

The chain combines TRBV6-5 with TRBJ2-3; 8 bases are a match to TRBD1. The trim removed 4 bases at V and 6 bases at J, leaving 12 bases unmatched. This CDR3 is built from 16 residues. Germline assignment: CDR1 MNHEY and CDR2 SVGAGI. The CDR3 region has the DNA TGTGCCAGCAGTTTCGGGTTCCGGGACAGGAGGGATACGCAGTATTTT. It yields the protein CASSFGFRDRRDTQYF.

This sequence joins TRBV11-2 and TRBJ2-1, with TRBD2 matching over 15 bases. Germline loops: CDR1 SGHAT, CDR2 FQNNGV. The CDR3 runs 16 residues. The V segment lost 5 bases and the J segment 5 bases; nucleotides outside the gene matches: 4. The CDR3 sequence: CASSGTSGGKDNEQFF. The CDR3 region has the DNA TGTGCCAGCAGCGGGACTAGCGGGGGGAAGGACAATGAGCAGTTCTTC.

The gene calls are TRBV28 and TRBJ1-2; D gene unclear. The length of the CDR3 is 13 residues. The ends were cut back, 2 bases at V and 7 bases at J, with 11 bases in the middle. Per the germline V gene, CDR1 is MDHEN and CDR2 is SYDVKM. This chain's CDR3 is CASSLVWGSGYTF. The CDR3 coding sequence is TGTGCCAGCAGTTTAGTCTGGGGATCTGGCTACACCTTC.

This rearrangement joins TRBV7-2 to TRBJ2-3, with TRBD2 identical over 9 bases. The CDR3 is made up of 18 amino acids. V shed 7 bases, J shed 3 bases, and the junction held 17 bases outside the gene matches. CDR1 is SGHTA, CDR2 FQGNSA, per germline. CDR3 sequence reads: CASTSRGGAYTGTDTQYF. The DNA for the CDR3 is TGTGCCAGCACCAGCCGCGGGGGGGCATACACCGGGACAGATACGCAGTATTTT.

The chain carries TRBV5-6 and TRBJ1-1; the D is unclear. CDR3 size: 16 residues. Germline lookup yields CDR1 SGHDT and CDR2 YYEEEE. Trimming cost V 1 base and J 0 bases, with 13 bases left between them. The CDR3 protein is CASSLPQAHMNTEAFF. The CDR3 region has the DNA TGTGCCAGCAGCTTGCCCCAGGCCCATATGAACACTGAAGCTTTCTTT. Complete variable domain (other parts from reference TRBV5-6 and TRBJ1-1): DAGVTQSPTHLIKTRGQQVTLRCSPKSGHDTVSWYQQALGQGPQFIFQYYEEEERQRGNFPDRFSGHQFPNYSSELNVNALLLGDSALYLCASSLPQAHMNTEAFFGQGTRLTVV.

The chain uses TRBV28 and TRBJ1-1, with TRBD1 identical over 8 bases. Germline CDR1 and CDR2: MDHEN and SYDVKM. The V gene end was trimmed by 2 bases and the J gene end by 5 bases; junction bases not matched to a gene: 7. The CDR3 loop spans 15 amino acids. CDR3 amino acids: CASSLDQGAYTEAFF. The CDR3 DNA follows: TGTGCCAGCAGTTTAGATCAGGGGGCCTATACTGAAGCTTTCTTT.

V gene TRBV9 combines with J gene TRBJ1-6; D is perhaps TRBD1 (5 bases). Looked up from germline, CDR1 is SGDLS and CDR2 is YYNGEE. The CDR3 is 15 amino acids. Trimming pared 0 bases from V and 9 bases from J, leaving 13 bases between. Here the CDR3 reads CASSVEVGVSSPLHF. CDR3 coding DNA: TGTGCCAGCAGCGTAGAGGTAGGGGTAAGTTCACCCCTCCACTTT.

The rearrangement uses TRBV4-1 and TRBJ2-7, with TRBD2 matching over 11 bases. Germline loops: CDR1 MGHRA, CDR2 YSYEKL. Unmatched junction bases numbered 2, after V lost 2 bases and J lost 2 bases. This CDR3 spans 15 amino acids. The CDR3 region is CASSQLAGGPYEQYF. CDR3 bases: TGCGCCAGCAGCCAACTAGCGGGGGGTCCCTACGAGCAGTACTTC.

The V and J genes are TRBV5-1 and TRBJ1-4, with TRBD1 identical over 8 bases. Germline loops: CDR1 SGHRS, CDR2 YFSETQ. The CDR3 contains 15 residues. V was pared by 4 bases and J by 4 bases, with 6 bases of the junction left unmatched. CDR3 in DNA: TGCGCCAGCAGCCCCGGGACAGGCCTTAATGAAAAACTGTTTTTT. Translation: CASSPGTGLNEKLFF.